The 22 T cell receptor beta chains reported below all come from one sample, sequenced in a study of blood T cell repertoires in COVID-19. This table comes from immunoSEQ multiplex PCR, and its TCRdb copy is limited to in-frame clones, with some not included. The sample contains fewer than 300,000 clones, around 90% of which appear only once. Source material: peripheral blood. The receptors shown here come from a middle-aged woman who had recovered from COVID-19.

DNA of the CDR3: TGTGCCAGCAGCTTGTTGACCGGGGAAGGAGCCCAGCATTTT. This encodes CASSLLTGEGAQHF. The chain carries TRBV5-8 and TRBJ1-5; D remains ambiguous. The ends were cut back, 1 base at V and 11 bases at J, with 16 bases in the middle. The CDR3 totals 14 residues. In germline, CDR1 is SGHTS, CDR2 YDEGEE.

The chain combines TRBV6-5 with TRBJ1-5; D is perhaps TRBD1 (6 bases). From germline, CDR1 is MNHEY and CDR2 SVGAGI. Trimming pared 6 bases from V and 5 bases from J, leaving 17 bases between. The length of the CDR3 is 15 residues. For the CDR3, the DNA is TGTGCCAGCAGCATTAGTGGCAGGGGCGATCAGCCCCAGCATTTT. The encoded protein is CASSISGRGDQPQHF.

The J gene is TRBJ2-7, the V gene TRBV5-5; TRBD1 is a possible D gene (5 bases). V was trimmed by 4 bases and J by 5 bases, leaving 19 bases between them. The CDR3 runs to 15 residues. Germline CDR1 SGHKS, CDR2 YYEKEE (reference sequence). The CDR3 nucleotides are TGTGCCAGCAGCGGCGGCTTGGGCAGGGTCGACGAGCAGTACTTC. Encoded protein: CASSGGLGRVDEQYF.

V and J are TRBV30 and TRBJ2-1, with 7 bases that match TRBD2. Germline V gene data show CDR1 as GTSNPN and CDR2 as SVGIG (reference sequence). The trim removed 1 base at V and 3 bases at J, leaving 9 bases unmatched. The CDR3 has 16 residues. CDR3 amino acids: CAWSALGDYYYNEQFF. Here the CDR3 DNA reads TGTGCCTGGAGTGCCCTCGGGGACTACTACTACAATGAGCAGTTCTTC.

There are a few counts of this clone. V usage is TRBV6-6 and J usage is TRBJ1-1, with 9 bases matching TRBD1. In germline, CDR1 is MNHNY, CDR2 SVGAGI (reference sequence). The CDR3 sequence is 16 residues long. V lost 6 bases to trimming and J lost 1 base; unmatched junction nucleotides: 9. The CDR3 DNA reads TGTGCCAGCAGGCACCCAGGGACAGGGCCGAACACTGAAGCTTTCTTT. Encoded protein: CASRHPGTGPNTEAFF.

CDR3 nucleotide sequence: TGTGCCAGCAGCCCCGGGTGGGGCGGTCCGTACAATGAGCAGTTCTTC. Its translation is CASSPGWGGPYNEQFF. The genes are TRBV7-3 and TRBJ2-1, with D tentatively TRBD1 (5 bases). V shed 5 bases and J shed 4 bases, with 18 bases lying between them. The germline CDR1 and CDR2 sequences are SGHTA and FQGTGA. CDR3 size: 16 residues.

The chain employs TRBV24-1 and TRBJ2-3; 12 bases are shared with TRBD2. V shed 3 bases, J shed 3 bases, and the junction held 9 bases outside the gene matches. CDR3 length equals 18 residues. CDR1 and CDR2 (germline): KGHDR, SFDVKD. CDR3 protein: CATSDPSPSGRGTDTQYF. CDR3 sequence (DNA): TGTGCCACCAGTGATCCCTCACCTAGCGGGAGGGGGACAGATACGCAGTATTTT.

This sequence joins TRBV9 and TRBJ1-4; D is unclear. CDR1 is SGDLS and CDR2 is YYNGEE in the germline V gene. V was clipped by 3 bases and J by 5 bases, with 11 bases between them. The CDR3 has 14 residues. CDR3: CASSGTGMNEKLFF. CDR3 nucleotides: TGTGCCAGCAGCGGAACCGGGATGAATGAAAAACTGTTTTTT.

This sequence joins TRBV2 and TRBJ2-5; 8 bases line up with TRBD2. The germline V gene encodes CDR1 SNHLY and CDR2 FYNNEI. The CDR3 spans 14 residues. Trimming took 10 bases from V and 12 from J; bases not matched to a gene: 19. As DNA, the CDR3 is TGTGCCACCTCTCCCGGGAGGGCTACGGGGGTGGAGTACTTC. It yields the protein CATSPGRATGVEYF.

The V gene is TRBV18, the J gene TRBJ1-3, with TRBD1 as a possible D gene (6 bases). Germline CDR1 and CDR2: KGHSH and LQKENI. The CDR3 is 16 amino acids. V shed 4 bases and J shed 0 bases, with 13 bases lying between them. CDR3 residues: CASSQTGTSSGNTIYF. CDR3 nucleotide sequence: TGTGCCAGCTCACAAACAGGGACAAGCTCTGGAAACACCATATATTTT.

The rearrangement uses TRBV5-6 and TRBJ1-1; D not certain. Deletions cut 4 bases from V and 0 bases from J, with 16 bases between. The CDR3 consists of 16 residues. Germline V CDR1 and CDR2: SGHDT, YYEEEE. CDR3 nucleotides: TGTGCCAGCAGCCCCCGCGGGCGAATCATGAACACTGAAGCTTTCTTT. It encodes CASSPRGRIMNTEAFF.

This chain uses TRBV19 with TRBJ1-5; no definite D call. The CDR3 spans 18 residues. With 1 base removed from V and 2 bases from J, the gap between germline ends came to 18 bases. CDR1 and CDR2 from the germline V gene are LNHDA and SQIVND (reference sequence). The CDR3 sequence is CASSIGWWRAPRNQPQHF. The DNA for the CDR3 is TGTGCCAGTAGTATAGGGTGGTGGAGGGCCCCTCGCAATCAGCCCCAGCATTTT.

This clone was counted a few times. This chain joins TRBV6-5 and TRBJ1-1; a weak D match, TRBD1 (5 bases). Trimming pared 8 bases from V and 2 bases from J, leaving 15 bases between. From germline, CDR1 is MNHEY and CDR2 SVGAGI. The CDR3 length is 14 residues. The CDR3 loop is CASGRGLSNTEAFF. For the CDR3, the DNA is TGTGCCAGCGGAAGGGGCTTGAGTAACACTGAAGCTTTCTTT.

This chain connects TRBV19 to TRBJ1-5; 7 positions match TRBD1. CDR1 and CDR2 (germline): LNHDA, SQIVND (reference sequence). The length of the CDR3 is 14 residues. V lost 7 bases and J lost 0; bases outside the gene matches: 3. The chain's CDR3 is CASKGADSNQPQHF. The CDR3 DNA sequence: TGTGCCAGTAAGGGGGCCGATAGCAATCAGCCCCAGCATTTT.

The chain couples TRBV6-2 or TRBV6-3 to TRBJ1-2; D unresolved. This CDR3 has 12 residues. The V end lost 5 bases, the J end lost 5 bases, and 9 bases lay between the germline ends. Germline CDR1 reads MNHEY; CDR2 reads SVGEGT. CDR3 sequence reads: CASSLSGYGYTF. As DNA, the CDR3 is TGTGCCAGCAGTCTTTCGGGATATGGCTACACCTTC.

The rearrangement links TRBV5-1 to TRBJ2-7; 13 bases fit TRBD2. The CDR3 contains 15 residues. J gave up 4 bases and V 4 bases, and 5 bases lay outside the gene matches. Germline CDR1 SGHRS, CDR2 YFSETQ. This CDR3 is CASSPGLAGDYEQYF. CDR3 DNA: TGCGCCAGCAGCCCAGGACTAGCGGGAGATTACGAGCAGTACTTC.

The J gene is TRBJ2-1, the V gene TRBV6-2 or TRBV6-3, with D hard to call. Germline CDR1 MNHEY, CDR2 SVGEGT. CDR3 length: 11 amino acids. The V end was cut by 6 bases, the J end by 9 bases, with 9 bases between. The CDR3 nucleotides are TGTGCCAGCAGCCCAGCCACTGAGCAGTTCTTC. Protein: CASSPATEQFF.

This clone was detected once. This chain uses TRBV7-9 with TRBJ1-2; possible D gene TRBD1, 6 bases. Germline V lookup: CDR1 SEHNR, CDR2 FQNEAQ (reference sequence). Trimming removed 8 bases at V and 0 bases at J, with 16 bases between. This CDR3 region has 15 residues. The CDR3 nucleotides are TGTGCCAGCTCCCGGGACACCGTATCTAACTATGGCTACACCTTC. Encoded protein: CASSRDTVSNYGYTF.

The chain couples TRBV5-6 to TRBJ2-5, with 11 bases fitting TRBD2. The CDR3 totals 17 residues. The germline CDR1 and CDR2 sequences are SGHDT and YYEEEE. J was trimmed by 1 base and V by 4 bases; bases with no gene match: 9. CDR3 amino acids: CASSRTRGTSGQETQYF. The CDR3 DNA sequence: TGTGCCAGCAGCCGGACTCGGGGGACTAGCGGCCAAGAGACCCAGTACTTC.

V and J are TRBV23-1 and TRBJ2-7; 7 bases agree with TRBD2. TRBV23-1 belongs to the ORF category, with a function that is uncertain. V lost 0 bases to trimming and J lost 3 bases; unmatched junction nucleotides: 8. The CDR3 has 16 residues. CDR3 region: CASSQSGLAALYEQYV. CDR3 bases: TGCGCCAGCAGTCAATCGGGGCTAGCGGCACTCTACGAGCAGTACGTC.

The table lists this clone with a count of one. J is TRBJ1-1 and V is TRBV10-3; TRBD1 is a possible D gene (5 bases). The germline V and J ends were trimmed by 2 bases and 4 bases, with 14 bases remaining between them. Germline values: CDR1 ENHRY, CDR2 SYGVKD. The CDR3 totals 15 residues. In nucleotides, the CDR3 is TGTGCCATCAGTGAGCCCATCGGGGGGGGCACTGAAGCTTTCTTT. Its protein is CAISEPIGGGTEAFF.

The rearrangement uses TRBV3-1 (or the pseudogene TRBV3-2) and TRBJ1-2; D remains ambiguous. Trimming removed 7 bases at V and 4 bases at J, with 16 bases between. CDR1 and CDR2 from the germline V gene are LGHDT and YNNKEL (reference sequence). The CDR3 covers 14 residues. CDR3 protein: CASTPSGRGYGYTF. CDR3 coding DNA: TGTGCCAGCACCCCATCTGGGCGGGGCTATGGCTACACCTTC.